The rows below give T cell receptor beta chains drawn from one sample of a study of T cells in pancreatic ductal adenocarcinoma. Repertoires were generated with immunoSEQ multiplex PCR, while TCRdb's copy carries only in-frame clones and drops some. The sample holds around 94,000 clones, around 96% seen once. The specimen was PBMCs. The receptors here all came from a human donor with pancreatic ductal adenocarcinoma. Each CDR3 is given with its conserved first and last residue. D genes are given only for firm matches.

>13|TRBJ1-2|TRBV4-2|TRBD1
TGTGCCAGCAGCAAGGGACAGAGCTATGGCTACACCTTC
CASSKGQSYGYTF
>14|TRBJ2-3|TRBV2|-
TGTGCCTGCCTGGCGGGACCAAGCACAGATACGCAGTATTTT
CACLAGPSTDTQYF
>14|TRBJ1-5|TRBV5-1|TRBD1
TGCGCCAGCAGCACAGGGGTTGAAGGTCAGCCCCAGCATTTT
CASSTGVEGQPQHF
>11|TRBJ2-1|TRBV20-1|-
TGCAGTGCGCGGAGAGGATACGAGCAGTTCTTC
CSARRGYEQFF
>20|TRBJ2-7|TRBV4-1|TRBD2
TGCGCCAGCAGCCAAGGCTGGGGGGGGGATCTAGCGGGAGTACGGTACGAGCAGTACTTC
CASSQGWGGDLAGVRYEQYF
>12|TRBJ1-2|TRBV29-1|-
TGCAGCGGAGAAGGAGGGGGGGATGGCTACACCTTC
CSGEGGGDGYTF
>12|TRBJ2-5|TRBV13|TRBD2
TGTGCCAGCAGCCTCGGGGGGAAGACCCAGTACTTC
CASSLGGKTQYF
>14|TRBJ2-3|TRBV7-2|-
TGTGCCAGCAGCTACAACAGGGGCACAGATACGCAGTATTTT
CASSYNRGTDTQYF
>16|TRBJ2-1|TRBV6-1|-
TGTGCCAGCAGTGAAAGACGGGGAGTGACTTACAATGAGCAGTTCTTC
CASSERRGVTYNEQFF
>14|TRBJ1-3|TRBV29-1|-
TGCAGCGTTGGATCGTCGACAGACCTAAACACCATATATTTT
CSVGSSTDLNTIYF